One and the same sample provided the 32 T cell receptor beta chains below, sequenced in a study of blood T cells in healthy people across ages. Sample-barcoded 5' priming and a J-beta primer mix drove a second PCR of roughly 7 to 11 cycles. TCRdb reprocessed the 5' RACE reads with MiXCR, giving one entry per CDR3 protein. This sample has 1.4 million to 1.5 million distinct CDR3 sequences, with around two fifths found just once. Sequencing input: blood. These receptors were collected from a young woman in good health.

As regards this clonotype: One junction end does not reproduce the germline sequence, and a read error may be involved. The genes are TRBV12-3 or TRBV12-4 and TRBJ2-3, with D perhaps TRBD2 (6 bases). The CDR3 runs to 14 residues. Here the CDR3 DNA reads TGTGCCAGCAGGGGGGACTCTAGCACAGATACGCGGTATTTT. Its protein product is CASRGDSSTDTRYF.

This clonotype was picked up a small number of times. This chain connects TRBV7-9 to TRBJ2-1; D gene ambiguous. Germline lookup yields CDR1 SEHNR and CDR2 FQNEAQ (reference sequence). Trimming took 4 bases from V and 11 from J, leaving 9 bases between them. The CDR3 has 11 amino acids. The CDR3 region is CASSSAQKQFF. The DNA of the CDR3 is TGTGCCAGCAGCTCCGCGCAGAAGCAGTTCTTC. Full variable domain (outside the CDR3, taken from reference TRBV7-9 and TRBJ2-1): DTGVSQNPRHKITKRGQNVTFRCDPISEHNRLYWYRQTLGQGPEFLTYFQNEAQLEKSRLLSDRFSAERPKGSFSTLEIQRTEQGDSAMYLCASSSAQKQFFGPGTRLTVL.

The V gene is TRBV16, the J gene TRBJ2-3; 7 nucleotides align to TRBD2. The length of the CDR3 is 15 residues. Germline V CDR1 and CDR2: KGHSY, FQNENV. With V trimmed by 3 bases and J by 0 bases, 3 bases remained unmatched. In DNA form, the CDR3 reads TGTGCCAGCAGCCAGGCTAGCGGCAGCACAGATACGCAGTATTTT. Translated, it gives CASSQASGSTDTQYF.

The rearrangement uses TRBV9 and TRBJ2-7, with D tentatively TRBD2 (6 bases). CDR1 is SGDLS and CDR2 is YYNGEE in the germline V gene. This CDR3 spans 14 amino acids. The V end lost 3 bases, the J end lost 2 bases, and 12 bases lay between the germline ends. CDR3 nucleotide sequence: TGTGCCAGCAGCGAGGGACTCGGGACCTACGAGCAGTACTTC. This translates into CASSEGLGTYEQYF.

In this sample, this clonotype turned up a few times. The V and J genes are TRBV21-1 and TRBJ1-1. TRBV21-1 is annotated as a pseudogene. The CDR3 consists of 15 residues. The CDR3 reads CASRKRVRWNTEAFF. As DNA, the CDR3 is TGTGCCAGCAGAAAAAGGGTCCGGTGGAACACTGAAGCTTTCTTT.

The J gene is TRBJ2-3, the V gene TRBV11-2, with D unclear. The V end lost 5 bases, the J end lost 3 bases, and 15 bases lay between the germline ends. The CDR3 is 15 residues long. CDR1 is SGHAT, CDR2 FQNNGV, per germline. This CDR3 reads CASSLDLSLTDTQYF. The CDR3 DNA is TGTGCCAGCAGCCTGGACCTCTCATTAACAGATACGCAGTATTTT.

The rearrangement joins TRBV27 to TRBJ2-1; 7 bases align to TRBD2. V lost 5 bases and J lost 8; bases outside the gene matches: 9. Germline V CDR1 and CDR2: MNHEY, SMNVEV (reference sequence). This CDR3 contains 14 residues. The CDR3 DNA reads TGTGCCAGCAGTCTTGGGACTATGAGAGATGAGCAGTTCTTC. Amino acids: CASSLGTMRDEQFF.

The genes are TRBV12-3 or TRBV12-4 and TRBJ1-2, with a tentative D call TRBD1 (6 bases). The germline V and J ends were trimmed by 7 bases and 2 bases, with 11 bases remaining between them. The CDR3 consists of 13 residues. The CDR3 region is CASTRGPNYGYTF. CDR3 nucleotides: TGTGCCAGCACCCGGGGGCCAAACTATGGCTACACCTTC.

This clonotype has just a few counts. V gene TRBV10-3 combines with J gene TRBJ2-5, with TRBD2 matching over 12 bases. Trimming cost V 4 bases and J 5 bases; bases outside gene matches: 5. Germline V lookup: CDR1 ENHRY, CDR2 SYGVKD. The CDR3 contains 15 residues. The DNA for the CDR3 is TGTGCCATCAGTGGACTAGCGGGGGTGTCTGAGACCCAGTACTTC. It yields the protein CAISGLAGVSETQYF.

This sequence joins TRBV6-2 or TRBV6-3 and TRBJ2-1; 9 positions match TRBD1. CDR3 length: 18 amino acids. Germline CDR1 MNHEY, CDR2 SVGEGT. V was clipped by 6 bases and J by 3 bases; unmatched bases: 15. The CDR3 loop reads CASSRGTGQGQIYNEQFF. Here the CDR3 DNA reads TGTGCCAGCAGCCGAGGCACGGGACAGGGTCAGATCTACAATGAGCAGTTCTTC.

CDR3 coding DNA: TGTGCCAGTAGACAGGTTAGCAATCAGCCCCAGCATTTT. Protein: CASRQVSNQPQHF. The chain has TRBV19 and TRBJ1-5; TRBD1 might be the D (5 bases). V was cut by 6 bases and J by 0 bases, with 6 bases left in between. Germline V gives CDR1 LNHDA, CDR2 SQIVND (reference sequence). The CDR3 is made up of 13 amino acids.

The chain's CDR3 is CASSKPSTDTQYF. The CDR3 DNA sequence: TGCGCCAGTTCTAAGCCTAGCACAGATACGCAGTATTTT. This sequence joins TRBV5-1 and TRBJ2-3; D unresolved. V was clipped by 8 bases and J by 0 bases, with 10 bases between them. Per the germline V gene, CDR1 is SGHRS and CDR2 is YFSETQ. The CDR3 has 13 amino acids.

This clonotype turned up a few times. The CDR3 DNA follows: TGTGCCAGCAGCACACAGACGACAGCTAACTATGGCTACACCTTC. Protein: CASSTQTTANYGYTF. J is TRBJ1-2 and V is TRBV7-9, with D possibly matching TRBD1 (5 bases). Trimming left V 5 bases short and J 0 bases short, with 13 bases between. CDR3 length: 15 residues. Germline V gene data show CDR1 as SEHNR and CDR2 as FQNEAQ (reference sequence).

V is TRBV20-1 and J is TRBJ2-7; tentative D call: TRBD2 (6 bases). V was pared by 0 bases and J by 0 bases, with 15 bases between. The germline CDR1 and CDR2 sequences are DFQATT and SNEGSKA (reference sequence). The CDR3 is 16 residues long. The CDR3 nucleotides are TGCAGTGCTAGAGATTCAATAGCGGTGAGCTCCTACGAGCAGTACTTC. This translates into CSARDSIAVSSYEQYF.

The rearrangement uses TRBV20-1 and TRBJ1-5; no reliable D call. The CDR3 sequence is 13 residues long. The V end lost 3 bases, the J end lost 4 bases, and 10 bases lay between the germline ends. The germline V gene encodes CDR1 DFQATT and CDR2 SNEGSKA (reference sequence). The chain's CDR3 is CSASHGPNQPQHF. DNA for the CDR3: TGCAGTGCTAGTCACGGTCCTAATCAGCCCCAGCATTTT.

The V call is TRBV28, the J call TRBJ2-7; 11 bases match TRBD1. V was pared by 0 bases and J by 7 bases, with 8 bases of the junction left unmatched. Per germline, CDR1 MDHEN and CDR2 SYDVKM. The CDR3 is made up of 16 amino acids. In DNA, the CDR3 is TGTGCCAGCAGTTTATGGGGGACAGGGGGTTTGGATGAGCAGTACTTC. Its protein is CASSLWGTGGLDEQYF. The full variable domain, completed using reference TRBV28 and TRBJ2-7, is DVKVTQSSRYLVKRTGEKVFLECVQDMDHENMFWYRQDPGLGLRLIYFSYDVKMKEKGDIPEGYSVSREKKERFSLILESASTNQTSMYLCASSLWGTGGLDEQYFGPGTRLTVT.

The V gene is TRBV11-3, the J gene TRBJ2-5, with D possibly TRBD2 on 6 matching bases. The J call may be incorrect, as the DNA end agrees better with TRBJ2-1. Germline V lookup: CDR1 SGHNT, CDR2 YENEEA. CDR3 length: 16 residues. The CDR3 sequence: CASSLSVRGGQETQFF. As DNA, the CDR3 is TGTGCCAGCAGCTTATCCGTAAGGGGAGGCCAAGAGACCCAGTTCTTC.

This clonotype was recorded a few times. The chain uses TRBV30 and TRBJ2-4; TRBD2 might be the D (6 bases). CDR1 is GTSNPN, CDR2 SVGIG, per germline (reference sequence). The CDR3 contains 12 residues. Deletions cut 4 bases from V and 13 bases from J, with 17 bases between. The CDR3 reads CAWITIGEEQYF. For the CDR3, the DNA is TGTGCCTGGATAACTATAGGGGAGGAGCAGTACTTC.

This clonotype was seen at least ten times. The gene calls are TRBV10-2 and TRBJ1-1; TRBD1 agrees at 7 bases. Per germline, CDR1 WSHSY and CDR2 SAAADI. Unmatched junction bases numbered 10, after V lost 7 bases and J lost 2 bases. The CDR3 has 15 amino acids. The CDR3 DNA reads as TGCGCCAGCACCGAAATAACAGGGGTCAACACTGAAGCTTTCTTT. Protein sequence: CASTEITGVNTEAFF.

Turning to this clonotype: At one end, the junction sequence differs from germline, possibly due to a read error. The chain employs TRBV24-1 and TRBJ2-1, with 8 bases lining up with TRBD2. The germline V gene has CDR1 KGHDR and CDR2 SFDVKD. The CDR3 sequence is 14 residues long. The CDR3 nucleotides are TGTGCCACCAGTGCTGCGGGGGGATACAATGGGCAGTTCTTC. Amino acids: CATSAAGGYNGQFF.

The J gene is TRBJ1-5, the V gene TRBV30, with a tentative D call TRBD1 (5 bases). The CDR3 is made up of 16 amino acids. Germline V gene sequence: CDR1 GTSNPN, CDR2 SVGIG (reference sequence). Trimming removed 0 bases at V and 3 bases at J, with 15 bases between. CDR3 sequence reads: CAWSVGRQGFNQPQHF. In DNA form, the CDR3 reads TGTGCCTGGAGTGTAGGCCGGCAGGGCTTCAATCAGCCCCAGCATTTT. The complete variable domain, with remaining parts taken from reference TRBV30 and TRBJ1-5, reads SQTIHQWPATLVQPVGSPLSLECTVEGTSNPNLYWYRQAAGRGLQLLFYSVGIGQISSEVPQNLSASRPQDRQFILSSKKLLLSDSGFYLCAWSVGRQGFNQPQHFGDGTRLSIL.

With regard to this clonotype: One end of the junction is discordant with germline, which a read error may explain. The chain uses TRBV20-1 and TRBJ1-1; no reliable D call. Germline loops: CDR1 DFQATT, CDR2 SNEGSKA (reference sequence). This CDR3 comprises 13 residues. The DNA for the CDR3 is TGCAGTACTAGTGCAGGCCTGAACACTGAAGCTTTCTTT. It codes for CSTSAGLNTEAFF.

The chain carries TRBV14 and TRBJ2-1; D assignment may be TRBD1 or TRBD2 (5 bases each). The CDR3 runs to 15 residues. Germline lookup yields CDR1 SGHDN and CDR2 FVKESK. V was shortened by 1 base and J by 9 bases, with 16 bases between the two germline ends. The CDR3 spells CASSQVSWGKTEQFF. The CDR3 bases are TGTGCCAGCAGCCAAGTATCTTGGGGGAAGACTGAGCAGTTCTTC. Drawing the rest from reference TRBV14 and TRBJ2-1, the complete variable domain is EAGVTQFPSHSVIEKGQTVTLRCDPISGHDNLYWYRRVMGKEIKFLLHFVKESKQDESGMPNNRFLAERTGGTYSTLKVQPAELEDSGVYFCASSQVSWGKTEQFFGPGTRLTVL.

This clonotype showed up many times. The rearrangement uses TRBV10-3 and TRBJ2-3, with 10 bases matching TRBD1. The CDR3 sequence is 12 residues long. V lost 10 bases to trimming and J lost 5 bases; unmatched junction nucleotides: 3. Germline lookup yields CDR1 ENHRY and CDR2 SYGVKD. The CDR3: CATGTGEDTQYF. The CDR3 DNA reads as TGTGCCACCGGGACAGGGGAAGATACGCAGTATTTT.

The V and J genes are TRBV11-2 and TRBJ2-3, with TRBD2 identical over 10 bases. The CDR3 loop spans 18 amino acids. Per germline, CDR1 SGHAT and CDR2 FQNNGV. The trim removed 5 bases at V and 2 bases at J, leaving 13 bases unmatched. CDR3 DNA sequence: TGTGCCAGCAGCCTAAGGCGGGGAGCGGGGGGGTACACAGATACGCAGTATTTT. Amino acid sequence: CASSLRRGAGGYTDTQYF.

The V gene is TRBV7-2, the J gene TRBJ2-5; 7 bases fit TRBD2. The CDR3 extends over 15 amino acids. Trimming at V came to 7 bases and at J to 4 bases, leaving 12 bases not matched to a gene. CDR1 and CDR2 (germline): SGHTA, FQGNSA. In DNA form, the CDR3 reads TGTGCCAGCATGACTAGCTGGGTATTCGGAGAGACCCAGTACTTC. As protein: CASMTSWVFGETQYF.

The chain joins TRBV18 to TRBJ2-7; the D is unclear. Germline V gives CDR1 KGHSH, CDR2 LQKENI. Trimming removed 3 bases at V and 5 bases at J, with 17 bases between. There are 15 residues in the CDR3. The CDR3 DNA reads TGTGCCAGCTCACCCCGACAAAACCGAGCCCACGAGCAGTACTTC. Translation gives CASSPRQNRAHEQYF. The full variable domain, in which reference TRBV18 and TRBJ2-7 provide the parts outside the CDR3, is NAGVMQNPRHLVRRRGQEARLRCSPMKGHSHVYWYRQLPEEGLKFMVYLQKENIIDESGMPKERFSAEFPKEGPSILRIQQVVRGDSAAYFCASSPRQNRAHEQYFGPGTRLTVT.

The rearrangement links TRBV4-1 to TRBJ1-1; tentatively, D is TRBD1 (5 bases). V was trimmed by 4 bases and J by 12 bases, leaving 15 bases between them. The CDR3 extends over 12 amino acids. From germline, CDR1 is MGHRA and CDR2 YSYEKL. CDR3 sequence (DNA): TGCGCCAGCAGCCCAGGGAGACTAGAGTCTTTCTTT. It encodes CASSPGRLESFF.

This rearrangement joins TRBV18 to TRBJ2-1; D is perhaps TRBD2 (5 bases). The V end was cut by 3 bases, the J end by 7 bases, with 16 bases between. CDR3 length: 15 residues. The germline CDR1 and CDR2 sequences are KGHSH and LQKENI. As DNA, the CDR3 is TGTGCCAGCTCACCCTTCCGGGGTAAGAGGAATGAGCAGTTCTTC. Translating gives CASSPFRGKRNEQFF.

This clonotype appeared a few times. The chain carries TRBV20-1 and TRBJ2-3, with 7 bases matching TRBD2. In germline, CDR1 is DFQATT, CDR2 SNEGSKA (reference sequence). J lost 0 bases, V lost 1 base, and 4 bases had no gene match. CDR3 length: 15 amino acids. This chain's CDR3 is CSARGSRGSTDTQYF. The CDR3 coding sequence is TGCAGTGCTAGAGGCTCGCGGGGGAGCACAGATACGCAGTATTTT.

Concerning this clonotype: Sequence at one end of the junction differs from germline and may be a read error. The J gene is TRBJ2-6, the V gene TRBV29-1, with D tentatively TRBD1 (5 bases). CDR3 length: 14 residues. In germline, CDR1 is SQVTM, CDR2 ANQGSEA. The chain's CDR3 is CSVEGYSGANILTF. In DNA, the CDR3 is TGCAGCGTTGAAGGGTACTCTGGGGCCAACATCCTGACTTTC.

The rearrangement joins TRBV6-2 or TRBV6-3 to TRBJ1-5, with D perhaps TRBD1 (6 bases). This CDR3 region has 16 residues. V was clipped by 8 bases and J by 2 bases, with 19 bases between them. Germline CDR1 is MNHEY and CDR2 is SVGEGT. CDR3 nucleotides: TGTGCCAGCCTCTCACGGGGCGCAGGGGGCAATCAGCCCCAGCATTTT. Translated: CASLSRGAGGNQPQHF.